What follows are 22 T cell receptor beta chains derived from one specimen sequenced in a study of cytomegalovirus exposure and HLA in healthy donors. A multiplex PCR was run with 60 Vbeta primers and 13 Jbeta primers. Using immunoSEQ multiplex PCR, the repertoire was profiled, and TCRdb retains in-frame clones only, with some absent. The data contain about 100,000 clones, under 80% of them seen just once; the ten biggest clones take up roughly 6.9%. The source material was PBMCs. The receptors shown here come from a man between 40 and 49 years old in good health and CMV-seropositive.

J is TRBJ2-1 and V is TRBV11-2; 16 nucleotides match TRBD2. The germline V gene has CDR1 SGHAT and CDR2 FQNNGV. The CDR3 is made up of 19 amino acids. With 6 bases clipped from V and 3 bases from J, the junction kept 11 bases outside the gene matches. CDR3 amino acids: CASRHAGLAGGDFYNEQFF. The CDR3 nucleotides read TGTGCCAGCAGACATGCGGGACTAGCGGGAGGGGACTTCTACAATGAGCAGTTCTTC.

The rearrangement uses TRBV7-2 and TRBJ2-5; 10 bases fit TRBD2. This CDR3 comprises 14 residues. Germline V gene lookup returns CDR1 SGHTA and CDR2 FQGNSA. J was trimmed by 5 bases and V by 2 bases; bases with no gene match: 2. The CDR3 is CASSLRSGRETQYF. The CDR3 nucleotides read TGTGCCAGCAGCTTACGTAGCGGGAGGGAGACCCAGTACTTC.

The chain has TRBV14 and TRBJ2-7; possibly TRBD2 for D (6 bases). CDR1 SGHDN and CDR2 FVKESK come from the germline V gene. V dropped 1 base and J dropped 2 bases, with 9 bases sitting between them. This CDR3 spans 14 amino acids. The CDR3 loop is CASSQAWGAYEQYF. The CDR3, as DNA: TGTGCCAGCAGCCAAGCCTGGGGGGCCTACGAGCAGTACTTC.

The table lists this clone with a few counts. This chain joins TRBV6-1 and TRBJ1-6, with a possible D match to TRBD1 (5 bases). This CDR3 has 15 residues. Trimming took 11 bases from V and 0 from J, leaving 14 bases between them. From germline, CDR1 is MNHNS and CDR2 SASEGT. The CDR3 region is CAFLEGSSYNSPLHF. The CDR3, as DNA: TGTGCCTTCCTGGAGGGGAGCTCCTATAATTCACCCCTCCACTTT.

The chain has TRBV29-1 and TRBJ2-1; maybe TRBD2 (7 bases). The V end lost 1 base, the J end lost 7 bases, and 20 bases lay between the germline ends. The CDR3 is 16 residues long. Germline V CDR1 and CDR2: SQVTM, ANQGSEA. Written as DNA, the CDR3 is TGCAGCGTTGAAGGGCTCTGGGGGGGCATCTCAAATGAGCAGTTCTTC. It is translated as CSVEGLWGGISNEQFF.

The chain is built from TRBV2 and TRBJ2-1, with 14 bases matching TRBD2. This CDR3 region has 15 residues. Germline V lookup: CDR1 SNHLY, CDR2 FYNNEI. Trimming removed 6 bases from V and 6 bases from J; junction bases left unmatched: 4. The CDR3 here is CASRAGTSGSNEQFF. CDR3 bases: TGTGCCAGCAGGGCCGGGACTAGCGGGAGCAATGAGCAGTTCTTC. The full variable domain, completed using reference TRBV2 and TRBJ2-1, is EPEVTQTPSHQVTQMGQEVILRCVPISNHLYFYWYRQILGQKVEFLVSFYNNEISEKSEIFDDQFSVERPDGSNFTLKIRSTKLEDSAMYFCASRAGTSGSNEQFFGPGTRLTVL.

This chain uses TRBV25-1 with TRBJ2-7; TRBD1 matches 8 bases. CDR1 is MGHDK and CDR2 is SYGVNS in the germline V gene. With V trimmed by 1 base and J by 3 bases, 5 bases remained unmatched. The CDR3 runs 15 residues. The CDR3 DNA sequence: TGTGCCAGCAGTGAATCCGGACAGGGTATCTACGAGCAGTACTTC. This sequence encodes CASSESGQGIYEQYF.

V is TRBV6-5 and J is TRBJ2-5, with 11 nucleotides matching TRBD2. The CDR3 totals 15 residues. Germline-derived CDR1 and CDR2 are MNHEY and SVGAGI. V lost 0 bases and J lost 5; bases outside the gene matches: 2. The CDR3 DNA sequence: TGTGCCAGCAGTTACTCGACTAGCGGGGAGGAGACCCAGTACTTC. It encodes CASSYSTSGEETQYF.

The chain combines TRBV9 with TRBJ2-7; 9 bases are a match to TRBD2. Germline loops: CDR1 SGDLS, CDR2 YYNGEE. Losses at the gene ends were 2 bases for V and 2 bases for J; bases not matched to a gene: 8. The length of the CDR3 is 16 residues. The CDR3, as DNA: TGTGCCAGCAGCGTTGCCCCTAGCGGGGATACCTACGAGCAGTACTTC. It is translated as CASSVAPSGDTYEQYF.

This clone was detected once. The chain links TRBV27 to TRBJ1-3; perhaps TRBD1 as D (5 bases). CDR3 length: 14 amino acids. From germline, CDR1 is MNHEY and CDR2 SMNVEV (reference sequence). V lost 4 bases and J lost 1, with 8 bases in between. In DNA form, the CDR3 reads TGTGCCAGCAGTTCCAGGGCTTCTGGAAACACCATATATTTT. This codes for CASSSRASGNTIYF.

This clone was counted a single time. This chain connects TRBV27 to TRBJ2-3; perhaps TRBD2 as D (6 bases). The CDR3 sequence is 13 residues long. V dropped 4 bases and J dropped 3 bases, with 8 bases sitting between them. The germline V gene encodes CDR1 MNHEY and CDR2 SMNVEV (reference sequence). The CDR3 is CASSSGTTDTQYF. The CDR3 coding sequence is TGTGCCAGCAGTTCCGGGACTACAGATACGCAGTATTTT.

The rearrangement links TRBV19 to TRBJ1-5, with 9 bases matching TRBD1. This CDR3 has 14 amino acids. Germline V lookup: CDR1 LNHDA, CDR2 SQIVND (reference sequence). Trimming at V came to 4 bases and at J to 4 bases, leaving 2 bases not matched to a gene. CDR3 region: CASSRTGENQPQHF. DNA for the CDR3: TGTGCCAGTAGTAGGACAGGGGAGAATCAGCCCCAGCATTTT.

The genes are TRBV5-1 and TRBJ2-1, with 8 positions matching TRBD2. The CDR3 covers 19 residues. V shed 4 bases, J shed 0 bases, and the junction held 15 bases outside the gene matches. CDR1 and CDR2 (germline): SGHRS, YFSETQ. The CDR3 nucleotides are TGCGCCAGCAGCGCCGGGGGGGGAGCGGCCCACCCCTCCTACAATGAGCAGTTCTTC. The encoded protein is CASSAGGGAAHPSYNEQFF.

The chain recombines TRBV27 with TRBJ2-2, with 12 bases aligning to TRBD1. Trimming cost V 6 bases and J 5 bases; bases outside gene matches: 4. The length of the CDR3 is 15 residues. CDR1 is MNHEY and CDR2 is SMNVEV in the germline V gene (reference sequence). In DNA form, the CDR3 reads TGTGCCAGCAGGGGACAGGGGGCCGATACCGGGGAGCTGTTTTTT. Amino acids: CASRGQGADTGELFF.

The gene calls are TRBV28 and TRBJ2-2; 7 nucleotides agree with TRBD2. There are 15 residues in the CDR3. The junction had 9 bases not matched to a gene; V was cut back by 6 bases and J by 5 bases. Germline CDR1 MDHEN, CDR2 SYDVKM. CDR3 amino acids: CASSDGTKRTGELFF. CDR3 DNA: TGTGCCAGCAGCGACGGGACTAAGAGAACCGGGGAGCTGTTTTTT.

The V gene is TRBV27, the J gene TRBJ1-1; a possible D gene is TRBD1 (6 bases). Germline assignment: CDR1 MNHEY and CDR2 SMNVEV (reference sequence). There are 14 residues in the CDR3. V was pared by 5 bases and J by 5 bases, with 15 bases between. In DNA form, the CDR3 reads TGTGCCAGCAGTCGCTCGGCAGGGGAGACTGAAGCTTTCTTT. It yields the protein CASSRSAGETEAFF.

The V gene is TRBV7-9, the J gene TRBJ2-1, with TRBD2 identical over 8 bases. Germline trimming cut 4 bases from V and 3 bases from J; bases unmatched to any gene: 8. The CDR3 is made up of 16 amino acids. The V gene's germline CDR1 is SEHNR and CDR2 FQNEAQ (reference sequence). The CDR3 reads CASSSLSGRYYNEQFF. In DNA, the CDR3 is TGTGCCAGCAGCTCCTTAAGCGGGAGATACTACAATGAGCAGTTCTTC.

The rearrangement links TRBV6-1 to TRBJ2-5, with 9 positions matching TRBD2. The CDR3 runs 17 residues. Germline values: CDR1 MNHNS, CDR2 SASEGT. The V segment lost 0 bases and the J segment 9 bases; nucleotides outside the gene matches: 14. This CDR3 reads CASSEAALTSGAMAQYF. DNA for the CDR3: TGTGCCAGCAGTGAAGCGGCCCTGACTAGCGGAGCTATGGCCCAGTACTTC.

The chain has TRBV27 and TRBJ1-1; no clear D gene. The CDR3 is 13 residues long. Germline CDR1 is MNHEY and CDR2 is SMNVEV (reference sequence). Trimming stripped 2 bases from V and 7 bases from J, with 11 bases between. The CDR3: CASSLDGRLEAFF. CDR3 DNA sequence: TGTGCCAGCAGTTTAGACGGCAGACTTGAAGCTTTCTTT.

The genes are TRBV11-2 and TRBJ2-7; D is perhaps TRBD1 (5 bases). Trimming left V 1 base short and J 0 bases short, with 10 bases between. Germline CDR1 and CDR2: SGHAT and FQNNGV. The CDR3 is 15 residues long. CDR3 amino acids: CASSLGSRGSYEQYF. The CDR3 nucleotides read TGTGCCAGCAGCTTAGGTTCTAGGGGCTCCTACGAGCAGTACTTC.

The V and J genes are TRBV2 and TRBJ2-2, with D possibly TRBD1 on 5 matching bases. The germline gives CDR1 SNHLY, CDR2 FYNNEI. Trimming took off 6 bases at V and 6 bases at J, with 8 bases between the two ends. The CDR3 has 12 amino acids. CDR3 in DNA: TGTGCCAGCAGAGGACAACCCGGGGAGCTGTTTTTT. Translation: CASRGQPGELFF.

As for this clone: An end of the junction differs from the germline gene, which may be a read error. The chain recombines TRBV7-7 with TRBJ1-1, with D uncertain. CDR1 is SSHAT and CDR2 is FNYEAQ in the germline V gene (reference sequence). This CDR3 has 13 amino acids. The CDR3 DNA sequence: TGTGCTAGCAGCTTCGACACAAACACTGAAGCTTTCTTT. Its protein is CASSFDTNTEAFF.